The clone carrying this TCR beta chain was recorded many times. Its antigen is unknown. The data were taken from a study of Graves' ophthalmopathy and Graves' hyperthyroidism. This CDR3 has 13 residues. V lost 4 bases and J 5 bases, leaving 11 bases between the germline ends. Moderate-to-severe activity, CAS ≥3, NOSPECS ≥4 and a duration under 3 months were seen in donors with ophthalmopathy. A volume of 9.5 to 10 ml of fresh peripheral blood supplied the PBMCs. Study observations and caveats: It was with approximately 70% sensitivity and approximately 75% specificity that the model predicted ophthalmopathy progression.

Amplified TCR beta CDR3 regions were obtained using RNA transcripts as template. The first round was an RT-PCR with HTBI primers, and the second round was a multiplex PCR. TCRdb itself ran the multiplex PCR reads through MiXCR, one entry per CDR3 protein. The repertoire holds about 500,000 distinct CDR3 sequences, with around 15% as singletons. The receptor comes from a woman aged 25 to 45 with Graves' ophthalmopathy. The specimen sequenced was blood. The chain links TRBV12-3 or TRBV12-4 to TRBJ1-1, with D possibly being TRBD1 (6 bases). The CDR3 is CASSSYRETEAFF. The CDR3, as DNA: TGTGCCAGCAGTTCATACAGGGAAACTGAAGCTTTCTTT.